The T cell receptor (beta chain) described here comes from a study of blood T cell repertoires in COVID-19. Overall study: The study drew acute and convalescent COVID-19 samples from the United States, Italy and Spain. PBMCs, B-cell-depleted T cells, or T cells provided the cDNA or gDNA that made up the material.

This CDR3 region has 12 residues. Trimming shortened V by 5 bases and J by 5 bases, and 9 bases separated the two germline ends. Germline V gene data show CDR1 as SGHTA and CDR2 as FQGNSA. Authors' analysis steps: The authors estimated nucleated cell counts from reference gene primer amplification. Using immunoSEQ multiplex PCR, the repertoire was profiled, and TCRdb retains in-frame clones only, with some absent. Clonal size and the V and J genes are those of that table, whereas D and trimming came from the DNA. The sample holds tens of thousands of clones, about 82% seen once. V is TRBV7-2 and J is TRBJ2-5; possibly TRBD2 for D (6 bases). Input material: peripheral blood. This TCR was recovered from a human donor in a cohort sampled during active COVID-19. The CDR3: CASSTGLETQYF. The CDR3 DNA reads as TGTGCCAGCAGCACGGGACTTGAGACCCAGTACTTC.